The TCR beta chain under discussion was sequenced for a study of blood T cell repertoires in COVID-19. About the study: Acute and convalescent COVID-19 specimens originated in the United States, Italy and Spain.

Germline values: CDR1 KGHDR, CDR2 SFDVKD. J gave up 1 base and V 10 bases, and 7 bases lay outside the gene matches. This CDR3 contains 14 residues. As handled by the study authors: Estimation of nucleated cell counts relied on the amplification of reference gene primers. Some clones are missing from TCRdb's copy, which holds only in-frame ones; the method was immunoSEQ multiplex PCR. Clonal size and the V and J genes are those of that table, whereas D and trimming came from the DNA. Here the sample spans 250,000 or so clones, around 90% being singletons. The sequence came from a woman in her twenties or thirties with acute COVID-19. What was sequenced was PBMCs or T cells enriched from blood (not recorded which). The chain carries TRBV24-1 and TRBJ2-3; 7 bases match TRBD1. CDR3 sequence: CATGDSRGTDTQYF. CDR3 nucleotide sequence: TGTGCCACGGGGGACAGTCGGGGCACAGATACGCAGTATTTT.